A selection of T cell receptor beta chains follows, all from one sample in a study of T-cell reconstitution after alpha-beta-depleted transplantation in children. TCRdb fed the PCR reads into MiXCR, producing one record per CDR3 protein. The table has hundreds of thousands of distinct CDR3 sequences, approximately 15% seen once; the top ten hold around 45%. The material was PBMCs, mostly from graft donor cells, obtained 360 days after TCRalphabeta/CD19-depleted stem cell transplant. Source of these receptors: a male patient aged 2 to 10 who had a stem cell transplant for acute lymphoblastic leukemia, so the T cells may come from the graft donor. Both conserved end residues are part of each CDR3. Fields, in order: V gene, J gene, D gene, clone size, CDR3 DNA, CDR3 protein. D genes are given only for firm matches. A row's size may be missing; if present it is once, few, many or a size class.

V gene: TRBV29-1; J gene: TRBJ1-2; D gene: -; clone size: -; CDR3 DNA: TGCAGCGTTGGAGGGGCCCGGGGGCTGGACTATGGCTACACCTTC; CDR3 protein: CSVGGARGLDYGYTF
V gene: TRBV18; J gene: TRBJ2-3; D gene: -; clone size: -; CDR3 DNA: TGTGCCAGCTCACCAGTGAAGGTTTGGAGGACAGATACGCAGTATTTT; CDR3 protein: CASSPVKVWRTDTQYF
V gene: TRBV5-1; J gene: TRBJ1-6; D gene: -; clone size: few; CDR3 DNA: TGCGCCAGCAGCCCGAAAACGGGAGCTCGGAGTTATTCACCCCTCCACTTT; CDR3 protein: CASSPKTGARSYSPLHF
V gene: TRBV7-7; J gene: TRBJ2-7; D gene: TRBD1; clone size: few; CDR3 DNA: TGTGCCAGCAGCTTGGGGGACAGGTTCGGCTACGAGCAGTACTTC; CDR3 protein: CASSLGDRFGYEQYF
V gene: TRBV7-2; J gene: TRBJ2-7; D gene: TRBD1; clone size: -; CDR3 DNA: TGTGCCAGCAGCTTAAAGGGGGCTCACGAGCAGTACTTC; CDR3 protein: CASSLKGAHEQYF
V gene: TRBV7-9; J gene: TRBJ2-3; D gene: TRBD1; clone size: -; CDR3 DNA: TGTGCCAGCACCCTGGACAGGTCTAGCACAGATACGCAGTATTTT; CDR3 protein: CASTLDRSSTDTQYF
V gene: TRBV4-1; J gene: TRBJ2-2; D gene: -; clone size: -; CDR3 DNA: TGCGCCAGCACAGAGGGAACCGGGGAGCTGTTTTTT; CDR3 protein: CASTEGTGELFF
V gene: TRBV5-1; J gene: TRBJ2-1; D gene: TRBD1; clone size: -; CDR3 DNA: TGCGCCAGCAGCTTGGTAGGGACAGTCAACAATGAGCAGTTCTTC; CDR3 protein: CASSLVGTVNNEQFF
V gene: TRBV4-2; J gene: TRBJ2-1; D gene: TRBD2; clone size: many; CDR3 DNA: TGTGCCAGCAGCCAGGGACTAGCCTCCTACAATGAGCAGTTCTTC; CDR3 protein: CASSQGLASYNEQFF
V gene: TRBV6-5; J gene: TRBJ1-2; D gene: -; clone size: -; CDR3 DNA: TGTGCATCCGTTGGCCAGGGATATGGCTACACCTTC; CDR3 protein: CASVGQGYGYTF
V gene: TRBV7-9; J gene: TRBJ2-5; D gene: -; clone size: -; CDR3 DNA: TGTGCCAGCAGCCCTAAGGACGGGCCAGAGACCCAGTACTTC; CDR3 protein: CASSPKDGPETQYF
V gene: TRBV4-2; J gene: TRBJ2-7; D gene: -; clone size: few; CDR3 DNA: TGTGCCAGCAGCCAGGGGCCGGGAGAGTATTTACAGTACTTC; CDR3 protein: CASSQGPGEYLQYF
V gene: TRBV7-2; J gene: TRBJ2-5; D gene: TRBD2; clone size: -; CDR3 DNA: TGTGCCAGCAGCTTAGTGTTAGCGGGGAGCCAAGAGACCCAGTACTTC; CDR3 protein: CASSLVLAGSQETQYF
V gene: TRBV29-1; J gene: TRBJ2-7; D gene: TRBD2; clone size: many; CDR3 DNA: TGCAGCGTTGAAGGGATCCCCACTAGCGGGGGGACCTACGAGCAGTACTTC; CDR3 protein: CSVEGIPTSGGTYEQYF
V gene: TRBV19; J gene: TRBJ2-1; D gene: TRBD2; clone size: -; CDR3 DNA: TGTGCCAGTAGTACCCAAGCGGGGCTTTACAATGAGCAGTTCTTC; CDR3 protein: CASSTQAGLYNEQFF
V gene: TRBV18; J gene: TRBJ1-4; D gene: -; clone size: many; CDR3 DNA: TGTGCCAGCTCACTCCAGGTGGCTGGCGAAAAACTGTTTTTT; CDR3 protein: CASSLQVAGEKLFF
V gene: TRBV7-9; J gene: TRBJ2-2; D gene: TRBD1; clone size: few; CDR3 DNA: TGTGCCAGCAGCCCTGGGACAGGGGGAGACACCGGGGAGCTGTTTTTT; CDR3 protein: CASSPGTGGDTGELFF
V gene: TRBV12-3/TRBV12-4; J gene: TRBJ2-7; D gene: TRBD2; clone size: -; CDR3 DNA: TGTGCCAGCAGCGTATCTAGCGGGAGGGCCTACGAGCAGTACTTC; CDR3 protein: CASSVSSGRAYEQYF
V gene: TRBV5-1; J gene: TRBJ2-1; D gene: -; clone size: many; CDR3 DNA: TGCGCCAGCAGCTTGGGCCCCGGGGACAATGAGCAGTTCTTC; CDR3 protein: CASSLGPGDNEQFF
V gene: TRBV11-2; J gene: TRBJ2-5; D gene: -; clone size: few; CDR3 DNA: TGTGCCAGCAGCTTGGGGGCTCAGGGGACCCAGTACTTC; CDR3 protein: CASSLGAQGTQYF
V gene: TRBV12-3/TRBV12-4; J gene: TRBJ2-2; D gene: TRBD1; clone size: -; CDR3 DNA: TGTGCCACCTTAACCACGGACAGGGGCACCGGGGAGCTGTTTTTT; CDR3 protein: CATLTTDRGTGELFF
V gene: TRBV6-2/TRBV6-3; J gene: TRBJ2-2; D gene: -; clone size: few; CDR3 DNA: TGTGCCAGCAGTTACGGCCTCCTTGGCACCGGGGAGCTGTTTTTT; CDR3 protein: CASSYGLLGTGELFF
V gene: TRBV5-1; J gene: TRBJ1-2; D gene: -; clone size: -; CDR3 DNA: TGCGCCAGCATGGGCAGGGAGGGCTACACCTTC; CDR3 protein: CASMGREGYTF
V gene: TRBV11-2; J gene: TRBJ2-7; D gene: -; clone size: -; CDR3 DNA: TGTGCCAGCAGGGGTGGGGCGAAATACGAGCAGTACTTC; CDR3 protein: CASRGGAKYEQYF
V gene: TRBV10-3; J gene: TRBJ1-3; D gene: -; clone size: few; CDR3 DNA: TGTGCCATCAGTGGCGGGCAAGGATTCAGGGGACGAAACACCATATATTTT; CDR3 protein: CAISGGQGFRGRNTIYF
V gene: TRBV7-9; J gene: TRBJ2-7; D gene: TRBD2; clone size: few; CDR3 DNA: TGTGCCAGCAGCTTAGCGCGTGGACTAGCGGGCACCTACGAGCAGTACTTC; CDR3 protein: CASSLARGLAGTYEQYF
V gene: TRBV10-3; J gene: TRBJ1-1; D gene: -; clone size: few; CDR3 DNA: TGTGCCACCGGAGAGACAGGAAACACTGAAGCTTTCTTT; CDR3 protein: CATGETGNTEAFF
V gene: TRBV20-1; J gene: TRBJ2-7; D gene: -; clone size: few; CDR3 DNA: TGCAGTGCTAGACTGGAATCCTACGAGCAGTACTTC; CDR3 protein: CSARLESYEQYF
V gene: TRBV2; J gene: TRBJ1-1; D gene: -; clone size: -; CDR3 DNA: TGTGCCAGCAGCAAGGGGGGGTCGCACACTGAAGCTTTCTTT; CDR3 protein: CASSKGGSHTEAFF
V gene: TRBV5-1; J gene: TRBJ2-1; D gene: -; clone size: few; CDR3 DNA: TGCGCCAGCAGCTCCCTAGGGTCCCCGGGGGCAGAGCAGTTCTTC; CDR3 protein: CASSSLGSPGAEQFF
V gene: TRBV7-8; J gene: TRBJ2-6; D gene: -; clone size: -; CDR3 DNA: TGTGCCAGCAGCCTCTTCCTCAGCTCTGGGGCCAACGTCCTGACTTTC; CDR3 protein: CASSLFLSSGANVLTF
V gene: TRBV3-1; J gene: TRBJ1-2; D gene: -; clone size: -; CDR3 DNA: TGTGCCAGCAGCCAGGGAACTCCCCTTGGAGATGGCTACACCTTC; CDR3 protein: CASSQGTPLGDGYTF
V gene: TRBV7-3; J gene: TRBJ2-5; D gene: TRBD2; clone size: few; CDR3 DNA: TGTGCCAGCAGCTTAACGGGAAGCGGGGGGTACCAAGAGACCCAGTACTTC; CDR3 protein: CASSLTGSGGYQETQYF
V gene: TRBV7-8; J gene: TRBJ2-2; D gene: -; clone size: -; CDR3 DNA: TGTGCCAGCAGGGGTCCCACTACACTCCAATCCGGGGAGCTGTTTTTT; CDR3 protein: CASRGPTTLQSGELFF
V gene: TRBV6-2/TRBV6-3; J gene: TRBJ2-6; D gene: -; clone size: many; CDR3 DNA: TGTGCCAGCAGTTACGGGGGCTCTGGGGCCAACGTCCTGACTTTC; CDR3 protein: CASSYGGSGANVLTF
V gene: TRBV7-6; J gene: TRBJ2-7; D gene: TRBD1; clone size: -; CDR3 DNA: TGTGCCAGCAGCCCCGGGACAGGTCCCCTGGAGCAGTACTTC; CDR3 protein: CASSPGTGPLEQYF
V gene: TRBV12-3/TRBV12-4; J gene: TRBJ2-4; D gene: TRBD2; clone size: -; CDR3 DNA: TGTGCCAGCAGTTCACTCCCGGGACTAGCGGGGGATGGAAACATTCAGTACTTC; CDR3 protein: CASSSLPGLAGDGNIQYF
V gene: TRBV18; J gene: TRBJ2-1; D gene: -; clone size: few; CDR3 DNA: TGTGCCAGCTCACCGGCTAGCGTTCCGAATTACAATGAGCAGTTCTTC; CDR3 protein: CASSPASVPNYNEQFF
V gene: TRBV5-1; J gene: TRBJ2-7; D gene: -; clone size: -; CDR3 DNA: TGCGCCAGCAGCTTCGGGACTCAGATTTACTACGAGCAGTACTTC; CDR3 protein: CASSFGTQIYYEQYF
V gene: TRBV3-1; J gene: TRBJ2-5; D gene: -; clone size: -; CDR3 DNA: TGTGCCAGCAGCCAAGCCCTAACAGCGTTCCAAGAGACCCAGTACTTC; CDR3 protein: CASSQALTAFQETQYF
V gene: TRBV9; J gene: TRBJ2-2; D gene: TRBD1; clone size: many; CDR3 DNA: TGTGCCAGCAGCGTAGTTACAGGGGCTAACACCGGGGAGCTGTTTTTT; CDR3 protein: CASSVVTGANTGELFF
V gene: TRBV11-2; J gene: TRBJ2-7; D gene: -; clone size: -; CDR3 DNA: TGTGCCAGCAGCTTAGTCTGGGGCTACGAGCAGTACTTC; CDR3 protein: CASSLVWGYEQYF
V gene: TRBV15; J gene: TRBJ2-2; D gene: -; clone size: few; CDR3 DNA: TGTGCCACCAGCAGTAGGGGGGGCCGGGAGCTGTTTTTT; CDR3 protein: CATSSRGGRELFF
V gene: TRBV7-9; J gene: TRBJ1-2; D gene: -; clone size: -; CDR3 DNA: TGTGCCAGCAGAAACGCAGGGGATGGCTACACCTTC; CDR3 protein: CASRNAGDGYTF
V gene: TRBV7-6; J gene: TRBJ2-1; D gene: TRBD2; clone size: once; CDR3 DNA: TGTGCCAGCAGCGATTTTCGACTAGCGGGGATAAGAAACAATGAGCAGTTCTTC; CDR3 protein: CASSDFRLAGIRNNEQFF
V gene: TRBV12-3/TRBV12-4; J gene: TRBJ2-7; D gene: -; clone size: -; CDR3 DNA: TGTGCCAGCAGTTTGGGGAGCCCCGTTTGGACCCTTCCCAACGAGCAGTACTTC; CDR3 protein: CASSLGSPVWTLPNEQYF
V gene: TRBV19; J gene: TRBJ2-7; D gene: -; clone size: once; CDR3 DNA: TGTGCCAGTAGTATAGATCTTTCCCAGATCTACGAGCAGTACTTC; CDR3 protein: CASSIDLSQIYEQYF
V gene: TRBV5-6; J gene: TRBJ1-2; D gene: TRBD1; clone size: few; CDR3 DNA: TGTGCCAGCAGCTACGACAGGGGCCATGGCTACACCTTC; CDR3 protein: CASSYDRGHGYTF
V gene: TRBV11-2; J gene: TRBJ2-3; D gene: TRBD1; clone size: -; CDR3 DNA: TGTGCCAGCAGCTCAGGGGGAGCTACGCAGTATTTT; CDR3 protein: CASSSGGATQYF